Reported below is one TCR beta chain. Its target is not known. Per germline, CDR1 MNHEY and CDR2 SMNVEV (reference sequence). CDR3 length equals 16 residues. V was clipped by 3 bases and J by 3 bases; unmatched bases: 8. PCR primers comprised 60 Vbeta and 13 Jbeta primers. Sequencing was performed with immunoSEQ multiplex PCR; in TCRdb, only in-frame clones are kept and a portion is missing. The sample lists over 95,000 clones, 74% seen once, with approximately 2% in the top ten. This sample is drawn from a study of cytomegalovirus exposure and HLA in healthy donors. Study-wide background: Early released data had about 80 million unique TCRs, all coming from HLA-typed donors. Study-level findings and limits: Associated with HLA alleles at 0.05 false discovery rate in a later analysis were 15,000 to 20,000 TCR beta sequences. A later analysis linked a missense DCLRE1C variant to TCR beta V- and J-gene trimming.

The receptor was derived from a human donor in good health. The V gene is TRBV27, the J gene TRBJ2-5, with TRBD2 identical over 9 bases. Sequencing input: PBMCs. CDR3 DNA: TGTGCCAGCAGTTTGTCCCGGCGGGGGGGCGAAGAGACCCAGTACTTC. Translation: CASSLSRRGGEETQYF.